One and the same sample provided the 3 T cell receptor beta chains below, sequenced in a study of neurological immune-mediated disorders. As to time point: longitudinal time-point 3. TCRdb re-called the 5' RACE reads through MiXCR, storing one row per CDR3 protein. The sample includes roughly 50,000 distinct CDR3 sequences, 10% to 15% of them seen just once. Sequencing used PBMCs. These receptors came from a male donor with HTLV-1-associated myelopathy (HAM/TSP).

This clonotype occurred many times. The chain recombines TRBV11-3 with TRBJ2-3, with 7 bases identical to TRBD2. V was pared by 3 bases and J by 0 bases, with 3 bases of the junction left unmatched. From germline, CDR1 is SGHNT and CDR2 YENEEA. The CDR3 has 15 amino acids. The CDR3: CASSLGGGSTDTQYF. As DNA, the CDR3 is TGTGCCAGCAGCTTGGGCGGGGGAAGCACAGATACGCAGTATTTT.

This clonotype has a count of ten or more. This chain joins TRBV12-3 or TRBV12-4 and TRBJ1-2; D unresolved. The CDR3 sequence is 13 residues long. Between the trimmed V and J ends, which lost 6 bases and 4 bases, there was a span of 12 bases. DNA for the CDR3: TGTGCCAGCAGCCGCCTCGGAAGCTATGGCTACACCTTC. Its protein product is CASSRLGSYGYTF.

This clonotype occurred many times. The rearrangement uses TRBV27 and TRBJ1-1; unclear D gene. Germline CDR1 MNHEY, CDR2 SMNVEV (reference sequence). The CDR3 spans 12 residues. Trimming left V 5 bases short and J 4 bases short, with 8 bases between. The CDR3 is CASSRWGTEAFF. The CDR3 DNA follows: TGTGCCAGCAGTCGTTGGGGCACTGAAGCTTTCTTT.